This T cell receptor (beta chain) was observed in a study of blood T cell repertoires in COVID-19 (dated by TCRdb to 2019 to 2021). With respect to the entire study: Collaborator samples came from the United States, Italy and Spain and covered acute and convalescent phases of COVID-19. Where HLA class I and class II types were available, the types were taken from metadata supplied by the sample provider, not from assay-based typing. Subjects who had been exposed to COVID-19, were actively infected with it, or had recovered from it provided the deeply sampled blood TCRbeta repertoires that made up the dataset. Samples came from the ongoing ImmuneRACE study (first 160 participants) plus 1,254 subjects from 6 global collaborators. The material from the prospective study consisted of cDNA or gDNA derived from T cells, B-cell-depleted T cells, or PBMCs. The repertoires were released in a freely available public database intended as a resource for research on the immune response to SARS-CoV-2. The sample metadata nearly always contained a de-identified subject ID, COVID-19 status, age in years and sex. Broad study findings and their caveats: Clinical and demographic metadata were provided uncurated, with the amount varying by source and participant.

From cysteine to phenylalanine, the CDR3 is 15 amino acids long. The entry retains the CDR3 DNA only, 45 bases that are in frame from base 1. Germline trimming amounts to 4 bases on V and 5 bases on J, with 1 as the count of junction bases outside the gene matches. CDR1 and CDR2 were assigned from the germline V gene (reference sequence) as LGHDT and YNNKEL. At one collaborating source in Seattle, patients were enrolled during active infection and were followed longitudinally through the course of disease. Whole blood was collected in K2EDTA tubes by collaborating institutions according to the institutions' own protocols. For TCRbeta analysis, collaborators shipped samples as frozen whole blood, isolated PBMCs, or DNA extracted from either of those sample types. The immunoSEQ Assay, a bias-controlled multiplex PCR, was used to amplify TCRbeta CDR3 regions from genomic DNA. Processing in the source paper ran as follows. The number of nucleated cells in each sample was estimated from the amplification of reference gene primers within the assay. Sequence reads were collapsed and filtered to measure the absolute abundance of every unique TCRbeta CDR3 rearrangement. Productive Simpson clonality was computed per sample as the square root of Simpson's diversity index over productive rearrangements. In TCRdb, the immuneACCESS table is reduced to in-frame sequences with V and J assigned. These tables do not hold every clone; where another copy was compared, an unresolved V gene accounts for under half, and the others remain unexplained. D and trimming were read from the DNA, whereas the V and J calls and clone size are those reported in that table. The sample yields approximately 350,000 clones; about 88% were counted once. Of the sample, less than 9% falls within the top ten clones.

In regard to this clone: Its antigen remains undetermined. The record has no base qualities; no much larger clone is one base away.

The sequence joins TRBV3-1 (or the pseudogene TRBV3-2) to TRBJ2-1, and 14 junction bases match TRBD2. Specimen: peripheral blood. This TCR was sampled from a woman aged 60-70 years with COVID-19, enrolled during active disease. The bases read TGTGCCAGCAGCCCGGGACTAGCGGGGGACAATGAGCAGTTCTTC. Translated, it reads CASSPGLAGDNEQFF.